This T cell receptor beta chain was observed in a study of blood T cell repertoires in COVID-19. In the study overall: Donors in the United States, Italy and Spain gave samples during acute or convalescent COVID-19. PBMCs, B-cell-depleted T cells, or T cells were the source of the cDNA or gDNA that made up the material.

In the authors' methods: It was from reference gene primer amplification that nucleated cell counts were estimated. Here immunoSEQ multiplex PCR was the method, and the copy in TCRdb shows in-frame clones only, minus some. Clone size and V and J calls were adopted from that table, with D and trimming inferred from the DNA. The sample includes 65,000 to 85,000 clones, around 91% of them seen just once. The CDR3 consists of 14 residues. J was trimmed by 4 bases and V by 3 bases; bases with no gene match: 4. Germline V gene sequence: CDR1 KGHSH, CDR2 LQKENI. Sequencing was done on a sample of peripheral blood. This clonotype was obtained from a human donor in a cohort sampled during active COVID-19. The J gene is TRBJ1-1, the V gene TRBV18; 8 nucleotides match TRBD1. CDR3 in amino acids: CASSPQDRGTEAFF. The CDR3 DNA reads as TGTGCCAGCTCACCTCAAGACAGGGGCACTGAAGCTTTCTTT.